One sample yielded the 7 T cell receptor beta chains listed below, sequenced in a study of human T cells and chemical hapten exposure. Time point of the sample: patch test 2, 6 weeks after DPC sensitization. Sample treatment: therapeutic diphenylcyclopropenone sensitization with weekly scalp DPC. Each CDR3 protein is one row after TCRdb ran MiXCR on the RACE reads. Of approximately 120,000 distinct CDR3 sequences listed, about a tenth were seen once; the top ten hold over 3%. This specimen was whole blood, taken in connection with sensitization to the hapten diphenylcyclopropenone (DPC). The receptors originated from a woman in her thirties or forties with alopecia areata. Some clones in this sample may be carry-over from other donors' samples.

V and J are TRBV7-6 and TRBJ1-1, with a tentative D call TRBD1 (6 bases). Trimming removed 1 base at V and 3 bases at J, with 9 bases between. Germline CDR1 reads SGHVS; CDR2 reads FNYEAQ. This CDR3 comprises 14 residues. Written as DNA, the CDR3 is TGTGCCAGCAGCTTAGTGGGGGCTGACACTGAAGCTTTCTTT. Translation: CASSLVGADTEAFF.

This clonotype came up many times. This chain's CDR3 is CASSEALLAKNIQYF. DNA for the CDR3: TGTGCCAGCAGTGAAGCCCTCCTAGCCAAAAACATTCAGTACTTC. This chain links TRBV2 with TRBJ2-4; D is undetermined. CDR1 and CDR2 (germline): SNHLY, FYNNEI. The CDR3 runs 15 residues. With 0 bases removed from V and 0 bases from J, the gap between germline ends came to 6 bases.

This chain joins TRBV28 and TRBJ1-5, with D possibly TRBD1 on 5 matching bases. CDR1 and CDR2 from the germline V gene are MDHEN and SYDVKM. The CDR3 has 15 residues. The V end was cut by 3 bases, the J end by 0 bases, with 9 bases between. The CDR3 coding sequence is TGTGCCAGCAGTTTGGGACCGTATAGCAATCAGCCCCAGCATTTT. Translation: CASSLGPYSNQPQHF. Looking up the rest from reference TRBV28 and TRBJ1-5 gives the full variable domain: DVKVTQSSRYLVKRTGEKVFLECVQDMDHENMFWYRQDPGLGLRLIYFSYDVKMKEKGDIPEGYSVSREKKERFSLILESASTNQTSMYLCASSLGPYSNQPQHFGDGTRLSIL.

This clonotype was found a few times. The chain uses TRBV4-3 and TRBJ1-5; 8 bases match TRBD1. The CDR3 has 17 amino acids. The ends lost 0 bases at V and 2 bases at J; junction bases unmatched: 6. The germline gives CDR1 LGHNA, CDR2 YSLEER. CDR3 loop: CASSQDGRGRGNQPQHF. Written as DNA, the CDR3 is TGCGCCAGCAGCCAAGATGGCAGGGGGCGAGGCAATCAGCCCCAGCATTTT.

This clonotype appeared a few times. The chain has TRBV20-1 and TRBJ2-3; D perhaps matches TRBD2 (5 bases). Germline V CDR1 and CDR2: DFQATT, SNEGSKA (reference sequence). The V and J ends lost 1 base and 6 bases respectively, with 8 bases between them. CDR3 length equals 12 residues. CDR3 sequence: CSARAQRDTQYF. The CDR3 DNA follows: TGCAGTGCTAGAGCCCAGCGGGATACGCAGTATTTT.

This clonotype was seen many times. The V call is TRBV7-2, the J call TRBJ1-3, with D unclear. V lost 2 bases, J lost 4 bases, and 6 bases lay in between. This CDR3 is 13 amino acids long. From germline, CDR1 is SGHTA and CDR2 FQGNSA. In nucleotides, the CDR3 is TGTGCCAGCAGCTTATCTACGGGAAACACCATATATTTT. Protein: CASSLSTGNTIYF.

This clonotype has at least ten counts. This chain joins TRBV21-1 and TRBJ2-7. TRBV21-1 corresponds to a pseudogene. The CDR3 length is 13 residues. CDR3 DNA: TGTGCCAGCAGCAAGTTTCCGGTCGACGAGCAGTACTTC. Amino acids: CASSKFPVDEQYF.